Following are 8 T cell receptor beta chains from one sample sequenced in a study of blood T cell repertoires in COVID-19. Profiled with immunoSEQ multiplex PCR; TCRdb holds only in-frame clones, not every one. In the table there are under 300,000 clones, around nine tenths of which are singletons. Sequencing used peripheral blood. These receptors were taken from an older woman with active or convalescent COVID-19.

This clone was observed a handful of times. Other DNA variants within this sample encode the same CDR3. The V call is TRBV27, the J call TRBJ2-7, with 11 bases lining up with TRBD1. The CDR3 covers 15 residues. The germline V gene has CDR1 MNHEY and CDR2 SMNVEV (reference sequence). The V gene end was trimmed by 4 bases and the J gene end by 2 bases; junction bases not matched to a gene: 4. The CDR3 region is CASSSGTGGTYEQYF. For the CDR3, the DNA is TGTGCCAGCAGTTCGGGGACAGGGGGGACCTACGAGCAGTACTTC.

The V and J genes are TRBV11-3 and TRBJ1-1, with a weak D call TRBD1 (6 bases). The ends were cut back, 4 bases at V and 0 bases at J, with 15 bases in the middle. The V gene's germline CDR1 is SGHNT and CDR2 YENEEA. The CDR3 loop spans 16 amino acids. In DNA, the CDR3 is TGTGCCAGCAGCTCTTACTGGGGGCACATGAACACTGAAGCTTTCTTT. As protein: CASSSYWGHMNTEAFF.

DNA for the CDR3: TGCGCCAGCAGCTCCGGGACAGGGCGTTTAGGGGAGCTGTTTTTT. Protein product: CASSSGTGRLGELFF. The chain links TRBV5-1 to TRBJ2-2, with 9 bases aligning to TRBD1. The CDR3 consists of 15 residues. Germline lookup yields CDR1 SGHRS and CDR2 YFSETQ. V lost 3 bases to trimming and J lost 8 bases; unmatched junction nucleotides: 8.

V gene TRBV9 combines with J gene TRBJ1-1, with 8 bases aligning to TRBD1. The ends lost 2 bases at V and 5 bases at J; junction bases unmatched: 11. Germline CDR1 reads SGDLS; CDR2 reads YYNGEE. The CDR3 sequence is 16 residues long. CDR3 loop: CASSVRGTGSGTEAFF. The DNA for the CDR3 is TGTGCCAGCAGCGTCAGGGGGACAGGTTCAGGGACTGAAGCTTTCTTT.

In its sample, this clone was seen a few times. This chain links TRBV27 with TRBJ1-1; 10 nucleotides agree with TRBD1. V dropped 8 bases and J dropped 10; count of bases not matched to a gene: 10. Per germline, CDR1 MNHEY and CDR2 SMNVEV (reference sequence). The CDR3 contains 13 residues. CDR3 nucleotide sequence: TGTGCCAGCCACGGGACAGGGGTTGAGCGAGCTTTCTTT. Translating gives CASHGTGVERAFF.

V usage is TRBV10-3 and J usage is TRBJ2-2; 11 nucleotides match TRBD1. Germline V gene data show CDR1 as ENHRY and CDR2 as SYGVKD. This CDR3 is 15 amino acids long. V shed 5 bases and J 4 bases; nucleotides not matched to a gene: 3. The DNA for the CDR3 is TGTGCCATCAGTAGGACAGGGGGCACCACCGGGGAGCTGTTTTTT. Residues: CAISRTGGTTGELFF.

The genes are TRBV7-9 and TRBJ1-4, with 12 nucleotides matching TRBD1. This CDR3 region has 19 residues. The V and J ends lost 4 bases and 8 bases, in that order; junction bases with no gene match: 17. Germline CDR1 SEHNR, CDR2 FQNEAQ (reference sequence). CDR3 coding DNA: TGTGCCAGCAGCTACCTCGGGACAGGGGGCGTCGGGGGTGACGAAAAACTGTTTTTT. Amino acids: CASSYLGTGGVGGDEKLFF.

J is TRBJ2-3 and V is TRBV24-1; D unresolved. CDR1 and CDR2 (germline): KGHDR, SFDVKD. Trimming left V 8 bases short and J 6 bases short, with 11 bases between. This CDR3 has 12 amino acids. CDR3 protein: CATTSDGDTQYF. In DNA, the CDR3 is TGTGCCACCACCTCAGACGGGGATACGCAGTATTTT.